The rows below give T cell receptor beta chains drawn from one sample of a study of long-term antiretroviral therapy in people with HIV. Profiling relied on immunoSEQ multiplex PCR, and the TCRdb table lists in-frame clones only, not all of them. The top ten hold 4.5% to 6% of the sample, which has about 39,000 clones, about 85% seen once. Source: unsorted PBMCs, taken 3.1 years after starting antiretroviral therapy. These receptor sequences come from a woman aged 45 to 65 with HIV. The CDR3 runs from the conserved cysteine through the conserved F or W. The D gene is left open where the match is weak. The size field is filled for only some rows; it gives once, few, many or a size class.

D | J | V | size | DNA | CDR3
- | TRBJ2-2 | TRBV9 | - | TGTGCCAGCAGCGTTAACACCGGGGAGCTGTTTTTT | CASSVNTGELFF
- | TRBJ1-2 | TRBV14 | - | TGTGCCAGCAGCCAAGATCCGGACCCCTATGGCTACACCTTC | CASSQDPDPYGYTF
TRBD1 | TRBJ1-2 | TRBV5-1 | - | TGCGCCAGCAGCCCCGGGACAGTCAACTATGGCTACACCTTC | CASSPGTVNYGYTF
- | TRBJ2-5 | TRBV9 | - | TGTGCCAGCAGCGTAGGAGGGAACCGCTTCCAAGAGACCCAGTACTTC | CASSVGGNRFQETQYF
TRBD1 | TRBJ2-2 | TRBV5-1 | - | TGCGCCAGCAGCAATCCTAGGGACAGAGCGAACACCGGGGAGCTGTTTTTT | CASSNPRDRANTGELFF
- | TRBJ2-1 | TRBV6-1 | - | TGTGCCAGCAGTGAGAGGGGGGGCTCCTACAATGAGCAGTTCTTC | CASSERGGSYNEQFF
TRBD1 | TRBJ2-2 | TRBV19 | - | TGTGCCAGTAGTATAGGGGTGTATCATTGGGACAGCAGATTGAACACCGGGGAGCTGTTTTTT | CASSIGVYHWDSRLNTGELFF
- | TRBJ1-6 | TRBV6-1 | - | TGTGCCAGCAATGCGGGCCGGGGTTCACCCCTCCACTTT | CASNAGRGSPLHF
- | TRBJ2-7 | TRBV29-1 | - | TGCAGCGTTGAAGACAGGGAAGGCTACGAGCAGTACTTC | CSVEDREGYEQYF
TRBD1 | TRBJ2-2 | TRBV12-5 | - | TGTGCTAGTGGTTTGGTACACGGGACCGGGACAGGGGCCAACGCGAACACCGGGGAGCTGTTTTTT | CASGLVHGTGTGANANTGELFF
- | TRBJ1-2 | TRBV2 | few | TGTGCCAGCAGAGCGGACCCGAGTGGCTACACCTTC | CASRADPSGYTF
TRBD1 | TRBJ1-1 | TRBV7-2 | once | TGTGCCAGCAGTTCACAGGGGGTGAACACTGAAGCTTTCTTT | CASSSQGVNTEAFF
TRBD1 | TRBJ2-7 | TRBV19 | - | TGTGCCAGTAGTATAGGAAAAAAACAGGGGGCCTACGAGCAGTACTTC | CASSIGKKQGAYEQYF
- | TRBJ2-2 | TRBV11-3 | - | TGTGCCAGCAGCTTAGTTTCCGGGAAGAGCACCGGGGAGCTGTTTTTT | CASSLVSGKSTGELFF
TRBD2 | TRBJ2-7 | TRBV11-2 | - | TGTGCCAGCAGCTTCAGACTAGCGTATTCCTACGAGCAGTACTTC | CASSFRLAYSYEQYF
TRBD2 | TRBJ2-5 | TRBV30 | - | TGTGCCTGGAGGGGGGGGAGGAAGACCCAGTACTTC | CAWRGGRKTQYF
- | TRBJ1-2 | TRBV30 | - | TGTGCCTGGCGAAACAGGGAGTCCTATGGCTACACCTTC | CAWRNRESYGYTF
TRBD1 | TRBJ2-5 | TRBV6-1 | - | TGTGCCAGCAGTGAACTTGCAGGGGGCATGGAGACCCAGTACTTC | CASSELAGGMETQYF
- | TRBJ1-4 | TRBV15 | - | TGTGCCACCAGCAGAGATAGGGGGGCCGGGAATGAAAAACTGTTTTTT | CATSRDRGAGNEKLFF
TRBD1 | TRBJ2-7 | TRBV19 | - | TGTGCCAGTAGCGCCCTAACCCAGGGGGTTCGGGAGCAGTACTTC | CASSALTQGVREQYF
- | TRBJ1-1 | TRBV7-3 | - | TGTGCCAGCAGCTTAGTGGAGGGGAGGGGCACTGAAGCTTTCTTT | CASSLVEGRGTEAFF
TRBD2 | TRBJ2-5 | TRBV7-2 | - | TGTGCCAGCAGCCTAGCTACTAGCGTCCAAGAGACCCAGTACTTC | CASSLATSVQETQYF
- | TRBJ2-7 | TRBV2 | - | TGTGCCAGCAGTGAGAATGACGTAGAGCAGTACTTC | CASSENDVEQYF
- | TRBJ1-2 | TRBV15 | - | TGTGCCACCAGCAGAGATGTAGCGGGGGTTGACTACACCTTC | CATSRDVAGVDYTF
- | TRBJ2-5 | TRBV29-1 | - | TGCAGCGTTGAAGAGGGAGACGAGACCCAGTACTTC | CSVEEGDETQYF
TRBD2 | TRBJ2-3 | TRBV2 | - | TGTGCCAGCAGTGAGACTAGCATATCCACAGATACGCAGTATTTT | CASSETSISTDTQYF
- | TRBJ2-3 | TRBV7-9 | - | TGTGCCAGCAGCTTAGGACCGATCACAGATACGCAGTATTTT | CASSLGPITDTQYF
- | TRBJ2-7 | TRBV9 | - | TGTGCCAGCAGCGCCCAGGTCGAGGGTTACGAGCAGTACTTC | CASSAQVEGYEQYF
- | TRBJ1-5 | TRBV2 | - | TGTGCCAGCAGTCGTGCAGGGCTCGATCAGCCCCAGCATTTT | CASSRAGLDQPQHF
- | TRBJ2-7 | TRBV9 | once | TGTGCCAGCAGCGCCTTAATAATGGGCGAGCAGTACTTC | CASSALIMGEQYF
TRBD1 | TRBJ2-7 | TRBV11-2 | - | TGTGCCAGCAGAAACGACAGGGGCAGCGAGCAGTACTTC | CASRNDRGSEQYF
- | TRBJ1-1 | TRBV5-1 | - | TGCGCCAGCAGCTTGCGGCCAGGGAGGGACACTGAAGCTTTCTTT | CASSLRPGRDTEAFF
- | TRBJ1-5 | TRBV2 | - | TGTGCCAGCAGTGAAGCGCGGGGTAGCAATCAGCCCCAGCATTTT | CASSEARGSNQPQHF
- | TRBJ1-1 | TRBV30 | - | TGTGCCTGGACCCCGAACGTTGAAGCTTTCTTT | CAWTPNVEAFF
TRBD1 | TRBJ1-6 | TRBV5-4 | - | TGTGCCAGCAGCGGCGGCGGGACAGGGGGCTTGTCACCCCTCCACTTT | CASSGGGTGGLSPLHF